A single sample gave rise to the 27 T cell receptor beta chains below, sequenced in a study of T-cell reconstitution after alpha-beta-depleted transplantation in children. Unique molecular identifiers were incorporated during preparation of the TCRbeta library. TCRdb analysed the PCR reads with MiXCR anew, one entry per CDR3 protein. Of about 690,000 distinct CDR3 sequences listed, about 15% are singletons. The sample in question was PBMCs from the stem cell graft donor, obtained from the stem cell graft. The source of these receptors is a human donor who donated a stem cell graft to a child with acute myeloid leukemia.

In this sample, this clonotype turned up many times. The chain has TRBV7-7 and TRBJ2-1; no clear D. This CDR3 is 15 amino acids long. Per germline, CDR1 SSHAT and CDR2 FNYEAQ (reference sequence). Deletions cut 1 base from V and 7 bases from J, with 14 bases between. The CDR3 is CASSLDRSPRNEQFF. As DNA, the CDR3 is TGTGCCAGCAGCTTAGATAGGTCTCCAAGGAATGAGCAGTTCTTC.

V gene TRBV24-1 combines with J gene TRBJ1-1; D gene unclear. This CDR3 region has 12 residues. CDR1 is KGHDR and CDR2 is SFDVKD in the germline V gene. Trimming removed 4 bases from V and 4 bases from J, with 6 bases in between. The CDR3: CATSDRGTEAFF. The DNA for the CDR3 is TGTGCCACCAGTGACAGAGGCACTGAAGCTTTCTTT.

This clonotype appeared many times. This chain uses TRBV5-6 with TRBJ2-1; the D is unclear. CDR3 length equals 13 residues. V lost 0 bases, J lost 4 bases, and 5 bases lay in between. The germline V gene has CDR1 SGHDT and CDR2 YYEEEE. CDR3 protein: CASSLAIYNEQFF. CDR3 in DNA: TGTGCCAGCAGCTTGGCCATTTACAATGAGCAGTTCTTC.

The chain has TRBV11-3 and TRBJ2-1, with 8 bases aligning to TRBD2. This CDR3 contains 15 residues. The V gene's germline CDR1 is SGHNT and CDR2 YENEEA. V shed 2 bases and J 6 bases; nucleotides not matched to a gene: 6. The CDR3 coding sequence is TGTGCCAGCAGCTTATGGAGCGGGGGCCTCAATGAGCAGTTCTTC. Its translation is CASSLWSGGLNEQFF.

At least ten counts were recorded for this clonotype. The chain has TRBV20-1 and TRBJ2-1; 11 bases fit TRBD2. The length of the CDR3 is 16 residues. Germline values: CDR1 DFQATT, CDR2 SNEGSKA (reference sequence). The J segment lost 0 bases and the V segment lost 5 bases, leaving 6 bases of the junction unmatched. Here the CDR3 DNA reads TGCAGTGCTCCACCTGGACTAGCGGGCTCCTACAATGAGCAGTTCTTC. Protein product: CSAPPGLAGSYNEQFF.

The chain recombines TRBV28 with TRBJ2-3, with 10 nucleotides matching TRBD2. The trim removed 5 bases at V and 7 bases at J, leaving 9 bases unmatched. Germline-derived CDR1 and CDR2 are MDHEN and SYDVKM. This CDR3 spans 15 amino acids. The CDR3 nucleotides are TGTGCCAGCAGTCGCCCAGCGGGGGGGCGCTATACGCAGTATTTT. It yields the protein CASSRPAGGRYTQYF.

The chain joins TRBV15 to TRBJ2-3, with D tentatively TRBD1 (5 bases). The V and J ends lost 0 bases and 3 bases respectively, with 13 bases between them. CDR1 is LNHNV and CDR2 is YYDKDF in the germline V gene (reference sequence). The CDR3 has 16 residues. CDR3 loop: CATSRDRARVTDTQYF. The CDR3 bases are TGTGCCACCAGCAGAGATCGGGCCAGGGTAACAGATACGCAGTATTTT.

The sample holds a few counts of this clonotype. The CDR3 coding sequence is TGTGCCAGCAGCTTCCTCGTCAGCGGGACCAATGAGCAGTTCTTC. It specifies CASSFLVSGTNEQFF. The genes are TRBV7-8 and TRBJ2-1, with 7 bases aligning to TRBD2. This CDR3 is built from 15 residues. J was trimmed by 6 bases and V by 3 bases; bases with no gene match: 8. Germline V gene sequence: CDR1 SGHVS, CDR2 FQNEAQ.

The chain uses TRBV28 and TRBJ2-3; 9 bases are a match to TRBD2. With 4 bases clipped from V and 4 bases from J, the junction kept 3 bases outside the gene matches. CDR1 MDHEN and CDR2 SYDVKM come from the germline V gene. This CDR3 is built from 14 residues. CDR3 nucleotides: TGTGCCAGCAGTTCCGCGGGGGGGGCAGATACGCAGTATTTT. It yields the protein CASSSAGGADTQYF.

This clonotype was found a few times. V usage is TRBV5-1 and J usage is TRBJ2-3, with a weak D call TRBD1 (5 bases). There are 16 residues in the CDR3. The germline V and J ends were trimmed by 1 base and 2 bases, with 14 bases remaining between them. The germline gives CDR1 SGHRS, CDR2 YFSETQ. CDR3 nucleotides: TGCGCCAGCAGCTTGTTGGACACCTATCTCACAGATACGCAGTATTTT. It yields the protein CASSLLDTYLTDTQYF. The variable domain in full, with the rest retrieved from reference TRBV5-1 and TRBJ2-3, is KAGVTQTPRYLIKTRGQQVTLSCSPISGHRSVSWYQQTPGQGLQFLFEYFSETQRNKGNFPGRFSGRQFSNSRSEMNVSTLELGDSALYLCASSLLDTYLTDTQYFGPGTRLTVL.

The rearrangement uses TRBV20-1 and TRBJ2-4, with D perhaps matching TRBD1 (6 bases). Germline CDR1 DFQATT, CDR2 SNEGSKA (reference sequence). V was clipped by 1 base and J by 4 bases, with 11 bases between them. CDR3 length: 14 amino acids. For the CDR3, the DNA is TGCAGTGCTAGAGCGGGGACACCGAAAAACATTCAGTACTTC. This gives the protein CSARAGTPKNIQYF.

A few counts support this clonotype. The V gene is TRBV5-1, the J gene TRBJ2-5; the D gene is possibly TRBD1 (5 bases). The CDR3 sequence is 13 residues long. V dropped 0 bases and J dropped 9 bases, with 12 bases sitting between them. CDR1 and CDR2 from the germline V gene are SGHRS and YFSETQ. The chain's CDR3 is CASSLDQGLAQYF. CDR3 DNA: TGCGCCAGCAGCTTGGACCAGGGTCTAGCCCAGTACTTC.

In this sample, this clonotype turned up a few times. The chain joins TRBV9 to TRBJ2-3; no clear D gene. Germline CDR1 is SGDLS and CDR2 is YYNGEE. The CDR3 runs 15 residues. Trimming removed 0 bases from V and 3 bases from J, with 11 bases in between. CDR3 sequence reads: CASSVDTALTDTQYF. The CDR3 nucleotides read TGTGCCAGCAGCGTAGATACAGCGTTAACAGATACGCAGTATTTT.

This clonotype came up many times. The gene calls are TRBV20-1 and TRBJ1-3; no reliable D call. The V end was cut by 7 bases, the J end by 0 bases, with 16 bases between. Germline loops: CDR1 DFQATT, CDR2 SNEGSKA (reference sequence). The CDR3 spans 15 residues. The CDR3 DNA is TGCAGTGTTGCGGAAGGGCAGCCCTCTGGAAACACCATATATTTT. Translated, it gives CSVAEGQPSGNTIYF.

Details on this clonotype: Being one base from a much bigger clone, this may be a read error. The CDR3 nucleotides read TGCAGTGCTAGAGATTACCTGGAGGGTGGCTACACCTTC. The encoded protein is CSARDYLEGGYTF. The chain combines TRBV20-1 with TRBJ1-2; D is undetermined. Germline CDR1 and CDR2: DFQATT and SNEGSKA (reference sequence). The CDR3 sequence is 13 residues long. Trimming took 0 bases from V and 7 from J, leaving 12 bases between them.

This clonotype was recorded many times. The CDR3 nucleotides read TGTGCCAGCAGCCACGTGAGTTACACTGAAGCTTTCTTT. Translation gives CASSHVSYTEAFF. V usage is TRBV7-9 and J usage is TRBJ1-1; no firm D call. The ends were cut back, 5 bases at V and 3 bases at J, with 10 bases in the middle. Germline CDR1 is SEHNR and CDR2 is FQNEAQ (reference sequence). This CDR3 comprises 13 residues. Together with reference TRBV7-9 and TRBJ1-1, the CDR3 gives the full variable domain: DTGVSQNPRHKITKRGQNVTFRCDPISEHNRLYWYRQTLGQGPEFLTYFQNEAQLEKSRLLSDRFSAERPKGSFSTLEIQRTEQGDSAMYLCASSHVSYTEAFFGQGTRLTVV.

This clonotype was recorded many times. The chain couples TRBV29-1 to TRBJ1-3; D perhaps matches TRBD1 (5 bases). V was shortened by 6 bases and J by 3 bases, with 9 bases between the two germline ends. The germline V gene has CDR1 SQVTM and CDR2 ANQGSEA. This CDR3 spans 12 amino acids. This CDR3 reads CSVGQVGNTIYF. CDR3 DNA: TGCAGCGTCGGACAAGTTGGAAACACCATATATTTT.

The genes are TRBV12-3 or TRBV12-4 and TRBJ2-1, with 10 bases matching TRBD2. J gave up 8 bases and V 6 bases, and 10 bases lay outside the gene matches. This CDR3 is 15 amino acids long. CDR3 sequence reads: CASRLAGENGYEQFF. The CDR3, as DNA: TGTGCCAGCAGGCTAGCGGGGGAGAACGGGTATGAGCAGTTCTTC.

The J gene is TRBJ2-6, the V gene TRBV5-1; possible D gene TRBD1, 6 bases. The CDR3 loop spans 15 amino acids. Trimming stripped 4 bases from V and 2 bases from J, with 10 bases between. The germline V gene has CDR1 SGHRS and CDR2 YFSETQ. Written as DNA, the CDR3 is TGCGCCAGCAGCCTGGACAGCCCTGGGGCCAACGTCCTGACTTTC. Amino acids: CASSLDSPGANVLTF. Full variable domain (remainder filled in from reference TRBV5-1 and TRBJ2-6): KAGVTQTPRYLIKTRGQQVTLSCSPISGHRSVSWYQQTPGQGLQFLFEYFSETQRNKGNFPGRFSGRQFSNSRSEMNVSTLELGDSALYLCASSLDSPGANVLTFGAGSRLTVL.

Only a few counts were recorded for this clonotype. CDR3 sequence: CSASLGGEGETQYF. CDR3 bases: TGCAGTGCTAGTCTGGGCGGGGAGGGAGAGACCCAGTACTTC. The chain couples TRBV20-1 to TRBJ2-5; 7 bases are shared with TRBD2. Germline V lookup: CDR1 DFQATT, CDR2 SNEGSKA (reference sequence). The V segment lost 3 bases and the J segment 4 bases; nucleotides outside the gene matches: 8. The CDR3 runs to 14 residues.

This clonotype appeared many times. The chain uses TRBV7-2 and TRBJ2-1; either TRBD1 or TRBD2 may fit D (5 bases each). Germline V gene lookup returns CDR1 SGHTA and CDR2 FQGNSA. This CDR3 contains 15 residues. V lost 3 bases and J 10 bases, leaving 19 bases between the germline ends. The CDR3: CASSFQGPVAGEQFF. CDR3 sequence (DNA): TGTGCCAGCAGCTTTCAGGGACCCGTCGCTGGCGAGCAGTTCTTC.

This sequence joins TRBV7-2 and TRBJ1-2; D not resolved. Trimming removed 2 bases at V and 2 bases at J, with 6 bases between. The CDR3 contains 13 residues. Germline V lookup: CDR1 SGHTA, CDR2 FQGNSA. The CDR3 spells CASSLQLNYGYTF. The CDR3 region has the DNA TGTGCCAGCAGCTTACAACTGAACTATGGCTACACCTTC.

This clonotype occurred many times. The J gene is TRBJ1-2, the V gene TRBV6-5; 9 bases are a match to TRBD1. Losses at the gene ends were 10 bases for V and 4 bases for J; bases not matched to a gene: 19. This CDR3 is built from 17 residues. Germline CDR1 is MNHEY and CDR2 is SVGAGI. DNA for the CDR3: TGTGCCACCCATACCGTCCGCCGGGGACAGGGAGTCTATGGCTACACCTTC. It specifies CATHTVRRGQGVYGYTF.

This clonotype was detected ten times or more. The CDR3 DNA is TGCAGTGCTAGACTTCCAGGTGCCCTTTACACTGAAGCTTTCTTT. Its translation: CSARLPGALYTEAFF. The rearrangement links TRBV20-1 to TRBJ1-1; D gene unclear. V lost 2 bases and J lost 3, with 16 bases in between. Germline CDR1 is DFQATT and CDR2 is SNEGSKA (reference sequence). The CDR3 extends over 15 amino acids.

This clonotype was observed a handful of times. The V gene is TRBV5-6, the J gene TRBJ1-1; TRBD1 matches at 8 bases. The trim removed 2 bases at V and 4 bases at J, leaving 13 bases unmatched. This CDR3 comprises 17 residues. CDR1 is SGHDT, CDR2 YYEEEE, per germline. The CDR3 DNA is TGTGCCAGCAGCTTTTGGCAGGGGACAGGCCGGGGCACTGAAGCTTTCTTT. Translated: CASSFWQGTGRGTEAFF.

This clonotype was found many times. The chain combines TRBV24-1 with TRBJ2-6; D gene uncertain. Trimming removed 3 bases at V and 4 bases at J, with 6 bases between. Germline V gene data show CDR1 as KGHDR and CDR2 as SFDVKD. This CDR3 region has 14 residues. The CDR3 reads CATSDHLGANVLTF. CDR3 nucleotide sequence: TGTGCCACCAGTGATCACCTGGGGGCCAACGTCCTGACTTTC.

Details on this clonotype: A much larger clone sits a single nucleotide away, making a read error possible. The chain recombines TRBV12-3 or TRBV12-4 with TRBJ2-3; D possibly uses TRBD1 or TRBD2 (5 bases each). The CDR3 covers 14 residues. V was pared by 6 bases and J by 4 bases, with 14 bases between. CDR3 coding DNA: TGTGCCAGCAGGAGTCTGGGACCGGCAGATACGCAGTATTTT. This encodes CASRSLGPADTQYF.